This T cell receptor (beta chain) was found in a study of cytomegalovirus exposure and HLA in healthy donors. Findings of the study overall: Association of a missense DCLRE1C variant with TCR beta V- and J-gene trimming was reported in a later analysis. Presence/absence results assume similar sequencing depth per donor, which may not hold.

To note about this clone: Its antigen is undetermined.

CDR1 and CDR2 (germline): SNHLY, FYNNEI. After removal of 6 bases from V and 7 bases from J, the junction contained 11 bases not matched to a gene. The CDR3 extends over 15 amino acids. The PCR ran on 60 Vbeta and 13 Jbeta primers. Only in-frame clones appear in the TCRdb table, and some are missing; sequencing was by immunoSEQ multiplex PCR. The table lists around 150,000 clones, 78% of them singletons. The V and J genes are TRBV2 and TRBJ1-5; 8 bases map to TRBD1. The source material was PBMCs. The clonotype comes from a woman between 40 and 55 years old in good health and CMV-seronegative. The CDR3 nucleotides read TGTGCCAGCAGACCTGACAGGGGCTCAAGCCAGCCCCAGCATTTT. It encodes CASRPDRGSSQPQHF.